This T cell receptor (beta chain) was obtained from a study of blood T cell repertoires in COVID-19 (dated by TCRdb to the early 2020s). General notes on the study: Collaborator samples came from the United States, Italy and Spain and covered acute and convalescent phases of COVID-19. The prospective study material was composed of cDNA or gDNA derived from T cells, B-cell-depleted T cells, or PBMCs. Subjects who had been exposed to COVID-19, were actively infected with it, or had recovered from it provided the deeply sampled blood TCRbeta repertoires that made up the dataset. The repertoires were released in a freely available public database meant as a resource for research on the immune response to SARS-CoV-2. The samples were drawn from the first 160 participants of the ongoing ImmuneRACE study and from some 1,300 subjects provided by 6 global collaborators. A de-identified subject ID, COVID-19 status, age in years and sex were almost always included in the sample metadata. Where available, HLA class I and class II types were obtained from metadata supplied by the sample provider rather than from assay-based typing. Summary of the overall study and its limitations: The amount of clinical and demographic metadata varied by source and participant and was provided uncurated.

The collaborating institutions used their own protocols to collect whole blood in K2EDTA tubes. For TCRbeta analysis, collaborators shipped samples as frozen whole blood, isolated PBMCs, or DNA extracted from either of those sample types. The immunoSEQ Assay, a bias-controlled multiplex PCR, was used to amplify TCRbeta CDR3 regions from genomic DNA. Under the source paper's analysis protocol: Within the assay, amplification of reference gene primers was used to estimate how many nucleated cells each sample contained. Sequence reads were collapsed and filtered to measure the absolute abundance of every unique TCRbeta CDR3 rearrangement. For each sample, productive Simpson clonality was calculated as the square root of Simpson's diversity index over productive rearrangements. Sourced from immuneACCESS, this table was stored by TCRdb with only in-frame sequences that have V and J called. A share of the clones is absent; for the studies checked, an unresolved V gene accounts for under half, and the remainder has no known explanation. That table supplies the V and J calls and clone size; D and trimming were determined from the DNA. The sample contains roughly 60,000 clones, roughly 82% of them found a single time. Around 5.9% of the sample is taken by the ten largest.

A remark on this clone: What antigen it recognizes has not been identified. No per-base quality is available; no much larger clone lies one base away.

Measured from the cysteine to the phenylalanine, the CDR3 is 11 residues long. Here the CDR3 DNA is all that survives: 33 bases in frame from base 1. CDR1 and CDR2, looked up from the germline V gene, are SGHDT and YYEEEE. Cut back by 4 bases and 7 bases, the V and J ends lie 8 bases apart. In this chain, TRBV5-6 is recombined with TRBJ1-1; the D gene is possibly TRBD1, with 5 bases matching. Sequenced material: peripheral blood. The origin of this receptor is a woman aged 60-70 years with acute or convalescent COVID-19. The DNA sequence is given as TGTGCCAGCAGCATGACAGATGAAGCTTTCTTT. It specifies CASSMTDEAFF.